This TCR beta chain emerged from a study of control samples from healthy donors and cancer patients. This CDR3 is built from 16 residues. The J segment lost 4 bases and the V segment lost 5 bases, leaving 12 bases of the junction unmatched. In germline, CDR1 is SQVTM, CDR2 ANQGSEA. Generated by immunoSEQ multiplex PCR, the TCRdb table keeps only in-frame clones and is missing some. The repertoire holds 90,000 to 150,000 clones, with 70% to 90% as singletons. Sequenced material: blood. The chain links TRBV29-1 to TRBJ2-3, with 10 bases lining up with TRBD2. The clonotype was recovered from a man aged 45 to 65 in good health. The CDR3 coding sequence is TGCAGCGTTAAAGGGGAAAGCGGGGGGGCCGCAGATACGCAGTATTTT. It yields the protein CSVKGESGGAADTQYF.